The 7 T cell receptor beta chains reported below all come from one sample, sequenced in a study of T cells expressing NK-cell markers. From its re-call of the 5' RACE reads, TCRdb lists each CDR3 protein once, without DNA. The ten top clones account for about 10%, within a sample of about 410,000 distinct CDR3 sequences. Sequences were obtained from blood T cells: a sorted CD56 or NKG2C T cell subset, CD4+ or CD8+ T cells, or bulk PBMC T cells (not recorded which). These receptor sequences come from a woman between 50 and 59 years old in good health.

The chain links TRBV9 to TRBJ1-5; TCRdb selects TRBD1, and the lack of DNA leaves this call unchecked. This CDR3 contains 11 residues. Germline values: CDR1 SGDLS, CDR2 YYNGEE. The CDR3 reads CASSDGRVQHF.

The CDR3 loop is CASSFLDSAHNEQFF. The V gene is TRBV12-3 or TRBV12-4, the J gene TRBJ2-1. This CDR3 contains 15 residues.

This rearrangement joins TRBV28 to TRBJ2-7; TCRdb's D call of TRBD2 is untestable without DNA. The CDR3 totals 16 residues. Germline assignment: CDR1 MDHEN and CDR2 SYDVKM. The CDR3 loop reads CASSGPVRRVTYEQYF.

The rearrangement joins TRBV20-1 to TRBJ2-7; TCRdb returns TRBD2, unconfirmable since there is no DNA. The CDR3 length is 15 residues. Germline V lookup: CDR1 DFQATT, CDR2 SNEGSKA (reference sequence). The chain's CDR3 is CSARDMSGGSYEQYF.

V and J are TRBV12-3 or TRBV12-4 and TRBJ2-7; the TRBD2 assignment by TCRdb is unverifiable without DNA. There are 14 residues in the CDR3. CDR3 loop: CASSLVLASHEQYF.

The chain's CDR3 is CASTTTYSSPLHF. The chain recombines TRBV7-9 with TRBJ1-6. CDR1 is SEHNR and CDR2 is FQNEAQ in the germline V gene (reference sequence). This CDR3 contains 13 residues.

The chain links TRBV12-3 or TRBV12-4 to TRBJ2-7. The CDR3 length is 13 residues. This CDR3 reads CASSDRASYEQYF.